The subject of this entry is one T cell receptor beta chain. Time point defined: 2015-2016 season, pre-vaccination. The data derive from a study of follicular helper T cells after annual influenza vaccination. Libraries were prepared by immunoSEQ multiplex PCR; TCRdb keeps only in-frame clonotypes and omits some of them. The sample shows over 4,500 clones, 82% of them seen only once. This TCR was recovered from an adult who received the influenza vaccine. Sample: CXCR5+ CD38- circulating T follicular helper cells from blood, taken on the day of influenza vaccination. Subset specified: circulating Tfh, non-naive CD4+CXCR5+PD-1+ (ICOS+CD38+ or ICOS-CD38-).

DNA of the CDR3: TGTGCCAGCAGCGTAGGGTCTCTGGGGGGGAATCAAGAGACCCAGTACTTC. It codes for CASSVGSLGGNQETQYF. The chain uses TRBV9 and TRBJ2-5, with 7 nucleotides matching TRBD2. This CDR3 comprises 17 residues. V dropped 0 bases and J dropped 2; count of bases not matched to a gene: 10. In germline, CDR1 is SGDLS, CDR2 YYNGEE. The full variable domain, its missing parts supplied by reference TRBV9 and TRBJ2-5, is DSGVTQTPKHLITATGQRVTLRCSPRSGDLSVYWYQQSLDQGLQFLIQYYNGEERAKGNILERFSAQQFPDLHSELNLSSLELGDSALYFCASSVGSLGGNQETQYFGPGTRLLVL.